Each of the 18 T cell receptor beta chains below was sequenced from the same sample in a study of blood T cell repertoires in COVID-19. Some clones are missing from TCRdb's copy, which holds only in-frame ones; the method was immunoSEQ multiplex PCR. The repertoire holds about 75,000 clones, about 87% seen once, with around 9.8% in the top ten. The sample taken for sequencing was peripheral blood. These receptors were obtained from a human donor in a cohort sampled during active COVID-19.

The chain links TRBV19 to TRBJ2-7; the D gene is possibly TRBD2 (5 bases). The germline V and J ends were trimmed by 4 bases and 1 base, with 11 bases remaining between them. From germline, CDR1 is LNHDA and CDR2 SQIVND (reference sequence). This CDR3 is 14 amino acids long. This CDR3 is CASSRSAESYEQYF. As DNA, the CDR3 is TGTGCCAGTAGTAGATCAGCGGAGTCCTACGAGCAGTACTTC.

The chain has TRBV5-1 and TRBJ1-1; D may be TRBD1 (6 bases). Between the trimmed V and J ends, which lost 2 bases and 2 bases, there was a span of 13 bases. Germline V gives CDR1 SGHRS, CDR2 YFSETQ. The CDR3 runs to 15 residues. CDR3 DNA sequence: TGCGCCAGCAGCTTATCCGCCAGGGGAAACACTGAAGCTTTCTTT. Amino acids: CASSLSARGNTEAFF.

Concerning this clone: The junction departs from the called germline gene at one end, perhaps through a read error. The V gene is TRBV7-9, the J gene TRBJ2-5, with TRBD1 matching over 10 bases. Per germline, CDR1 SEHNR and CDR2 FQNEAQ (reference sequence). The CDR3 consists of 13 residues. This chain's CDR3 is CASSPGQGGTLNF. CDR3 coding DNA: TGTGCCAGCAGCCCCGGACAGGGGGGAACCCTTAACTTC.

The J gene is TRBJ2-1, the V gene TRBV11-2, with 8 positions matching TRBD2. After removal of 3 bases from V and 6 bases from J, the junction contained 7 bases not matched to a gene. This CDR3 comprises 15 residues. Germline CDR1 reads SGHAT; CDR2 reads FQNNGV. CDR3 bases: TGTGCCAGCAGCTTCCTTAGCGGGGTGGCCAATGAGCAGTTCTTC. It specifies CASSFLSGVANEQFF.

The chain carries TRBV11-2 and TRBJ1-1; D unresolved. Germline V gene sequence: CDR1 SGHAT, CDR2 FQNNGV. This CDR3 is built from 15 residues. V was shortened by 0 bases and J by 4 bases, with 12 bases between the two germline ends. CDR3 in amino acids: CASSLDPGSGTEAFF. DNA of the CDR3: TGTGCCAGCAGCTTAGATCCGGGGTCAGGCACTGAAGCTTTCTTT.

This chain links TRBV4-1 with TRBJ2-3; 9 bases are shared with TRBD2. J gave up 3 bases and V 1 base, and 8 bases lay outside the gene matches. Germline CDR1 MGHRA, CDR2 YSYEKL. The CDR3 runs 17 residues. The CDR3 nucleotides are TGCGCCAGCAGCCAAGCGGAGGCTAGCGGGGCTACAGATACGCAGTATTTT. Protein: CASSQAEASGATDTQYF.

The chain links TRBV4-2 to TRBJ2-7, with D perhaps TRBD2 (6 bases). This CDR3 spans 15 amino acids. CDR1 and CDR2 (germline): LGHNA, YNFKEQ. V lost 0 bases and J 3 bases, leaving 12 bases between the germline ends. CDR3 protein: CASSQDTGDNYEQYF. CDR3 DNA: TGTGCCAGCAGCCAAGATACGGGGGATAACTACGAGCAGTACTTC.

This chain joins TRBV5-1 and TRBJ2-2; no clear D gene. The germline V gene encodes CDR1 SGHRS and CDR2 YFSETQ. V was trimmed by 3 bases and J by 5 bases, leaving 8 bases between them. The CDR3 has 13 residues. The CDR3 sequence: CASSSTSTGELFF. CDR3 nucleotide sequence: TGCGCCAGCAGCTCGACATCGACCGGGGAGCTGTTTTTT. The full variable domain, in which reference TRBV5-1 and TRBJ2-2 provide the parts outside the CDR3, is KAGVTQTPRYLIKTRGQQVTLSCSPISGHRSVSWYQQTPGQGLQFLFEYFSETQRNKGNFPGRFSGRQFSNSRSEMNVSTLELGDSALYLCASSSTSTGELFFGEGSRLTVL.

This chain joins TRBV5-1 and TRBJ2-1; 15 nucleotides agree with TRBD2. V lost 4 bases to trimming and J lost 4 bases; unmatched junction nucleotides: 6. The germline gives CDR1 SGHRS, CDR2 YFSETQ. This CDR3 is built from 17 residues. The CDR3 nucleotides read TGCGCCAGCAGCGAGGGACTAGCGGGGGGAACTTACAATGAGCAGTTCTTC. Translated, it gives CASSEGLAGGTYNEQFF.

The chain carries TRBV10-3 and TRBJ1-2; possible D gene TRBD1, 6 bases. Germline lookup yields CDR1 ENHRY and CDR2 SYGVKD. V was trimmed by 8 bases and J by 7 bases, leaving 20 bases between them. The CDR3 runs 14 residues. CDR3 region: CAIGVQGPIFGYTF. CDR3 bases: TGTGCCATCGGAGTACAGGGCCCCATTTTTGGCTACACCTTC.

The rearrangement links TRBV5-1 to TRBJ2-3; 12 nucleotides align to TRBD2. CDR1 SGHRS and CDR2 YFSETQ come from the germline V gene. Trimming at V came to 4 bases and at J to 5 bases, leaving 2 bases not matched to a gene. The CDR3 runs to 14 residues. This CDR3 is CASSALAGGDTQYF. The CDR3, as DNA: TGCGCCAGCAGCGCACTAGCGGGGGGAGATACGCAGTATTTT.

The chain has TRBV3-1 (or the pseudogene TRBV3-2) and TRBJ2-3, with TRBD2 matching 12 bases. This CDR3 has 15 amino acids. Trimming took 4 bases from V and 2 from J; bases not matched to a gene: 1. Germline CDR1 reads LGHDT; CDR2 reads YNNKEL (reference sequence). CDR3 nucleotide sequence: TGTGCCAGCAGCCGACTAGCGGGGGACACAGATACGCAGTATTTT. It codes for CASSRLAGDTDTQYF.

V usage is TRBV7-6 and J usage is TRBJ1-6, with D possibly being TRBD1 (6 bases). The germline V gene encodes CDR1 SGHVS and CDR2 FNYEAQ. Trimming removed 5 bases from V and 6 bases from J, with 20 bases in between. CDR3 length: 17 residues. CDR3 loop: CASSLGAPTARNSPLHF. Written as DNA, the CDR3 is TGTGCCAGCAGCCTGGGGGCTCCGACAGCACGTAATTCACCCCTCCACTTT.

The J gene is TRBJ2-7, the V gene TRBV11-2, with TRBD1 as a possible D gene (5 bases). The CDR3 extends over 16 amino acids. The germline CDR1 and CDR2 sequences are SGHAT and FQNNGV. V was cut by 2 bases and J by 5 bases, with 19 bases left in between. The CDR3 loop reads CASSLWGPGRVHEQYF. DNA for the CDR3: TGTGCCAGCAGCTTATGGGGCCCCGGCAGGGTCCACGAGCAGTACTTC.

For this clone: Compared with germline, one end of the junction differs, possibly owing to a read error. The genes are TRBV9 and TRBJ2-1; D is perhaps TRBD1 (6 bases). The CDR3 sequence is 15 residues long. CDR1 is SGDLS and CDR2 is YYNGEE in the germline V gene. This CDR3 reads CASSVAQGSHNEQFF. The CDR3 DNA sequence: TGTGCCAGCAGCGTAGCACAGGGCTCCCACAATGAGCAGTTCTTC. Using reference TRBV9 and TRBJ2-1 for the parts outside the CDR3, the full variable domain is DSGVTQTPKHLITATGQRVTLRCSPRSGDLSVYWYQQSLDQGLQFLIQYYNGEERAKGNILERFSAQQFPDLHSELNLSSLELGDSALYFCASSVAQGSHNEQFFGPGTRLTVL.

The chain carries TRBV28 and TRBJ1-5, with 9 bases matching TRBD1. V gave up 4 bases and J gave up 7 bases; unmatched junction bases: 8. Germline CDR1 reads MDHEN; CDR2 reads SYDVKM. The CDR3 consists of 15 residues. CDR3 sequence (DNA): TGTGCCAGCAGTTCTACAGGGGGCAACGGACAGCCCCAGCATTTT. This translates into CASSSTGGNGQPQHF.

The chain recombines TRBV7-2 with TRBJ2-5; the D is unclear. Deletions cut 3 bases from V and 2 bases from J, with 10 bases between. This CDR3 spans 14 amino acids. CDR1 and CDR2 (germline): SGHTA, FQGNSA. The CDR3 DNA is TGTGCCAGCAGCTTTAGTGGGCTGCAAGAGACCCAGTACTTC. Protein product: CASSFSGLQETQYF.

The chain joins TRBV11-2 to TRBJ2-7; D gene unclear. There are 14 residues in the CDR3. Germline-derived CDR1 and CDR2 are SGHAT and FQNNGV. Deletions cut 2 bases from V and 2 bases from J, with 10 bases between. CDR3 in DNA: TGTGCCAGCAGCTTATCTAGGATTACCTACGAGCAGTACTTC. This sequence encodes CASSLSRITYEQYF. The entire variable domain, with the rest obtained from reference TRBV11-2 and TRBJ2-7, is as follows: EAGVAQSPRYKIIEKRQSVAFWCNPISGHATLYWYQQILGQGPKLLIQFQNNGVVDDSQLPKDRFSAERLKGVDSTLKIQPAKLEDSAVYLCASSLSRITYEQYFGPGTRLTVT.